The 4 T cell receptor beta chains below all came from one sample that was sequenced in a study of cytomegalovirus exposure and HLA in healthy donors. The PCR had 60 Vbeta and 13 Jbeta primers. Here immunoSEQ multiplex PCR was the method, and the copy in TCRdb shows in-frame clones only, minus some. The data contain more than 150,000 clones, almost 85% of them singletons. The specimen sequenced was PBMCs. These receptors all come from a boy aged 5-17 years in good health and CMV-seronegative.

This chain connects TRBV7-2 to TRBJ2-1; 10 bases match TRBD2. Germline V CDR1 and CDR2: SGHTA, FQGNSA. The CDR3 extends over 15 amino acids. V lost 1 base to trimming and J lost 5 bases; unmatched junction nucleotides: 2. The CDR3 sequence is CASSLGTSGHNEQFF. Here the CDR3 DNA reads TGTGCCAGCAGCTTAGGGACTAGCGGCCACAATGAGCAGTTCTTC.

This clone was picked up a small number of times. This chain connects TRBV4-3 to TRBJ1-2; D gene uncertain. V was shortened by 2 bases and J by 0 bases, with 4 bases between the two germline ends. The length of the CDR3 is 13 residues. The germline CDR1 and CDR2 sequences are LGHNA and YSLEER. The CDR3: CASSQRSNYGYTF. The CDR3 DNA follows: TGCGCCAGCAGCCAACGTTCTAACTATGGCTACACCTTC.

V is TRBV2 and J is TRBJ2-7; TRBD2 might be the D (6 bases). From germline, CDR1 is SNHLY and CDR2 FYNNEI. CDR3 length equals 13 residues. V was shortened by 5 bases and J by 6 bases, with 14 bases between the two germline ends. Written as DNA, the CDR3 is TGTGCCAGCAGTATGGCTAGCGTTAGCGAGCAGTACTTC. It specifies CASSMASVSEQYF.

This clone was counted once. This CDR3 is CASSTSGTGRMDYGYTF. CDR3 coding DNA: TGTGCCAGCAGCACATCCGGGACAGGGCGGATGGACTATGGCTACACCTTC. This chain uses TRBV7-9 with TRBJ1-2; 9 bases fit TRBD1. V was pared by 5 bases and J by 3 bases, with 13 bases of the junction left unmatched. The CDR3 is 17 residues long. Germline assignment: CDR1 SEHNR and CDR2 FQNEAQ (reference sequence).